Following are 25 T cell receptor beta chains from one sample sequenced in a study of blood T cells in healthy people across ages. A J-beta primer mix and a sample-barcoded 5' primer were used in a second PCR of roughly 6 to 12 cycles. TCRdb re-called the 5' RACE reads with MiXCR, one entry per CDR3 protein. Of around 750,000 distinct CDR3 sequences listed, about 53% are singletons. Sequencing used blood. These TCRs come from a man older than 75 in good health.

The V gene is TRBV10-3, the J gene TRBJ2-3, with 8 bases identical to TRBD2. The germline CDR1 and CDR2 sequences are ENHRY and SYGVKD. The V and J ends lost 10 bases and 0 bases, in that order; junction bases with no gene match: 6. This CDR3 is built from 14 residues. CDR3 in amino acids: CATLLADSTDTQYF. Here the CDR3 DNA reads TGTGCCACCTTACTAGCGGATAGCACAGATACGCAGTATTTT.

The chain links TRBV7-2 to TRBJ2-3, with TRBD1 identical over 7 bases. The V and J ends lost 7 bases and 2 bases, in that order; junction bases with no gene match: 9. CDR1 and CDR2 from the germline V gene are SGHTA and FQGNSA. The length of the CDR3 is 15 residues. In DNA form, the CDR3 reads TGTGCCAGCATCCCTACAGGGGCGAACACAGATACGCAGTATTTT. Protein product: CASIPTGANTDTQYF.

CDR3 nucleotides: TGTGCCAGCAGTTATCGGACTAGCCGGAACACCGGGGAGCTGTTTTTT. Translation gives CASSYRTSRNTGELFF. The chain is built from TRBV6-2 or TRBV6-3 and TRBJ2-2, with 8 bases lining up with TRBD2. The length of the CDR3 is 16 residues. Germline CDR1 and CDR2: MNHEY and SVGEGT. The J segment lost 1 base and the V segment lost 3 bases, leaving 4 bases of the junction unmatched.

This chain uses TRBV6-6 with TRBJ2-5; unclear D gene. The J call may be in error: the DNA end matches TRBJ2-4 better. The V gene's germline CDR1 is MNHNY and CDR2 SVGAGI (reference sequence). The length of the CDR3 is 15 residues. The CDR3 nucleotides are TGTGCCAGCAGTTACGCCTGGGCGATGGAAAACATTCAGTACTTC. Translating it yields CASSYAWAMENIQYF.

The chain uses TRBV11-2 and TRBJ2-1, with 9 bases that match TRBD2. The germline CDR1 and CDR2 sequences are SGHAT and FQNNGV. Unmatched junction bases numbered 3, after V lost 2 bases and J lost 4 bases. There are 15 residues in the CDR3. The CDR3 coding sequence is TGTGCCAGCAGCTTACTAGCGGGAAAATACAATGAGCAGTTCTTC. Translating it yields CASSLLAGKYNEQFF. Supplemented by reference TRBV11-2 and TRBJ2-1, the full variable domain reads EAGVAQSPRYKIIEKRQSVAFWCNPISGHATLYWYQQILGQGPKLLIQFQNNGVVDDSQLPKDRFSAERLKGVDSTLKIQPAKLEDSAVYLCASSLLAGKYNEQFFGPGTRLTVL.

The rearrangement joins TRBV6-1 to TRBJ2-6; D is uncertain. Germline CDR1 is MNHNS and CDR2 is SASEGT. V was pared by 9 bases and J by 0 bases, with 6 bases between. The CDR3 extends over 13 amino acids. The DNA for the CDR3 is TGTGCCAGTCATGCCTCTGGGGCCAACGTCCTGACTTTC. It encodes CASHASGANVLTF.

As regards this clonotype: The junction and the germline gene differ at one end; a read error may be behind it. The chain couples TRBV6-1 to TRBJ2-7; D is perhaps TRBD2 (6 bases). The CDR3 contains 15 residues. Germline V gene data show CDR1 as MNHNS and CDR2 as SASEGT. CDR3 in amino acids: CDSSEARDGSYEQYF. The CDR3 DNA follows: TGTGACAGCAGTGAAGCGCGGGACGGCTCCTACGAGCAGTACTTC.

The chain joins TRBV5-1 to TRBJ2-7; perhaps TRBD1 as D (6 bases). The germline gives CDR1 SGHRS, CDR2 YFSETQ. This CDR3 spans 13 amino acids. Between the trimmed V and J ends, which lost 2 bases and 11 bases, there was a span of 17 bases. In DNA, the CDR3 is TGCGCCAGCAGCTTCGGGGTGGACAGTTTGAAGTACTTC. Amino acids: CASSFGVDSLKYF.

The chain has TRBV3-1 and TRBJ1-1, with TRBD1 matching over 8 bases. V lost 3 bases and J lost 1; bases outside the gene matches: 4. The CDR3 runs 15 residues. Germline values: CDR1 LGHDT, CDR2 YNNKEL (reference sequence). The CDR3 sequence: CASSHGTGANTEAFF. Written as DNA, the CDR3 is TGTGCCAGCAGCCATGGGACAGGCGCGAACACTGAAGCTTTCTTT.

This clonotype occurred a few times. The rearrangement joins TRBV12-3 or TRBV12-4 to TRBJ2-1; D ambiguous. The CDR3 extends over 16 amino acids. V was trimmed by 1 base and J by 9 bases, leaving 19 bases between them. The CDR3 bases are TGTGCCAGCAGTTTAGATCTAAGCCCCTCAGTCGTTGAGCAGTTCTTC. Encoded protein: CASSLDLSPSVVEQFF.

This clonotype occurred a few times. This chain uses TRBV6-1 with TRBJ2-1, with D possibly being TRBD2 (5 bases). V was clipped by 11 bases and J by 1 base, with 15 bases between them. The CDR3 consists of 14 residues. CDR1 MNHNS and CDR2 SASEGT come from the germline V gene. CDR3 protein: CAGWDSGSYNEQFF. The CDR3 coding sequence is TGTGCCGGATGGGATTCGGGGTCCTACAATGAGCAGTTCTTC.

The chain recombines TRBV7-9 with TRBJ2-1; possible D gene TRBD2, 6 bases. The CDR3 loop spans 14 amino acids. In germline, CDR1 is SEHNR, CDR2 FQNEAQ (reference sequence). The V end lost 5 bases, the J end lost 2 bases, and 10 bases lay between the germline ends. The CDR3 DNA follows: TGTGCCAGCAGCGCTGGACTAACCTACAATGAGCAGTTCTTC. It yields the protein CASSAGLTYNEQFF.

This clonotype was recorded a few times. V gene TRBV7-9 combines with J gene TRBJ2-1; D is unresolved. Germline V gene lookup returns CDR1 SEHNR and CDR2 FQNEAQ (reference sequence). The CDR3 runs 13 residues. Trimming pared 5 bases from V and 7 bases from J, leaving 12 bases between. This CDR3 reads CASSEPLGNEQFF. The CDR3 DNA reads TGTGCCAGCAGCGAGCCCCTGGGTAATGAGCAGTTCTTC.

This clonotype was picked up a small number of times. This chain joins TRBV6-6 and TRBJ1-4; D uncertain. This CDR3 has 15 residues. Germline assignment: CDR1 MNHNY and CDR2 SVGAGI (reference sequence). V gave up 0 bases and J gave up 3 bases, with 8 bases separating them. DNA for the CDR3: TGTGCCAGCAGTTACTCGGGCAGCTCTAATGAAAAACTGTTTTTT. Its protein is CASSYSGSSNEKLFF.

CDR3 loop: CASRTQDSYEQYF. In DNA form, the CDR3 reads TGTGCCAGCAGAACACAGGACTCCTACGAGCAGTACTTC. V usage is TRBV25-1 and J usage is TRBJ2-7; D may be TRBD1 (5 bases). The CDR3 consists of 13 residues. CDR1 and CDR2 from the germline V gene are MGHDK and SYGVNS. The germline V and J ends were trimmed by 6 bases and 0 bases, with 9 bases remaining between them.

This clonotype has only a few counts. The chain uses TRBV6-4 and TRBJ1-1, with D hard to call. Germline assignment: CDR1 MRHNA and CDR2 SNTAGT. This CDR3 has 12 residues. The V end was cut by 4 bases, the J end by 4 bases, with 7 bases between. The CDR3 DNA sequence: TGTGCCAGCAGTGCGGGAGGCACTGAAGCTTTCTTT. The encoded protein is CASSAGGTEAFF.

This rearrangement joins TRBV6-1 to TRBJ2-3, with 8 bases matching TRBD1. The CDR3 has 15 residues. J was trimmed by 14 bases and V by 6 bases; bases with no gene match: 19. CDR1 is MNHNS and CDR2 is SASEGT in the germline V gene. The CDR3 is CASSDPGGEHRYAYF. For the CDR3, the DNA is TGTGCCAGCAGCGACCCAGGGGGCGAGCACAGATACGCGTATTTT.

The rearrangement uses TRBV20-1 and TRBJ2-1; TRBD2 aligns across 8 bases. The ends lost 6 bases at V and 8 bases at J; junction bases unmatched: 15. There are 15 residues in the CDR3. Germline V lookup: CDR1 DFQATT, CDR2 SNEGSKA (reference sequence). This CDR3 reads CSADLPGTSSHEQFF. The DNA of the CDR3 is TGCAGTGCAGACTTACCAGGGACTAGTTCGCATGAGCAGTTCTTC.

The sample holds a few counts of this clonotype. The gene calls are TRBV27 and TRBJ2-7; 9 bases are a match to TRBD1. The end of the DNA fits TRBJ2-5 better, so the J call may be wrong. Germline V gene sequence: CDR1 MNHEY, CDR2 SMNVEV (reference sequence). This CDR3 has 16 amino acids. CDR3 residues: CASSLRGTGRAETQYF. CDR3 DNA sequence: TGTGCCAGCAGTTTACGAGGGACAGGGAGGGCAGAGACCCAGTACTTC.

The V gene is TRBV6-5, the J gene TRBJ2-1; D is perhaps TRBD2 (6 bases). CDR1 MNHEY and CDR2 SVGAGI come from the germline V gene. The CDR3 spans 14 residues. V was trimmed by 4 bases and J by 7 bases, leaving 14 bases between them. This CDR3 reads CASSFGLGGNEQFF. CDR3 bases: TGTGCCAGCAGTTTCGGACTGGGGGGAAATGAGCAGTTCTTC.

In its sample, this clonotype was seen a few times. V and J are TRBV7-3 and TRBJ1-2; D not resolved. The germline V and J ends were trimmed by 2 bases and 8 bases, with 9 bases remaining between them. The CDR3 spans 12 residues. Looked up from germline, CDR1 is SGHTA and CDR2 is FQGTGA. The chain's CDR3 is CASSLDGEGYTF. In nucleotides, the CDR3 is TGTGCCAGCAGCTTAGATGGGGAGGGCTACACCTTC.

This clonotype was seen repeatedly, ten times or more. V and J are TRBV7-6 and TRBJ2-6, with D perhaps TRBD1 (6 bases). V lost 1 base, J lost 2 bases, and 15 bases lay in between. The V gene's germline CDR1 is SGHVS and CDR2 FNYEAQ. This CDR3 has 18 residues. The CDR3 nucleotides are TGTGCCAGCAGCTTAGTGGAGCCAAGGGGGACTGGGGCCAACGTCCTGACTTTC. It codes for CASSLVEPRGTGANVLTF.

The rearrangement links TRBV7-3 to TRBJ2-1; D is ambiguous. Trimming removed 5 bases at V and 4 bases at J, with 9 bases between. The CDR3 is 13 residues long. The germline gives CDR1 SGHTA, CDR2 FQGTGA. The CDR3: CASSVSQYNEQFF. The CDR3 DNA follows: TGTGCCAGCAGCGTAAGTCAATACAATGAGCAGTTCTTC. Full variable domain (remainder filled in from reference TRBV7-3 and TRBJ2-1): GAGVSQTPSNKVTEKGKYVELRCDPISGHTALYWYRQSLGQGPEFLIYFQGTGAADDSGLPNDRFFAVRPEGSVSTLKIQRTERGDSAVYLCASSVSQYNEQFFGPGTRLTVL.

CDR3 protein: CASSSSFSGRVSEQYF. The CDR3 nucleotides are TGCGCCAGCAGCTCAAGCTTTAGCGGGAGAGTTAGCGAGCAGTACTTC. This chain uses TRBV5-1 with TRBJ2-7; 9 bases align to TRBD2. The junction had 13 bases not matched to a gene; V was cut back by 3 bases and J by 6 bases. The length of the CDR3 is 16 residues. The germline CDR1 and CDR2 sequences are SGHRS and YFSETQ.

This clonotype turned up a few times. The J gene is TRBJ2-5, the V gene TRBV20-1; TRBD1 is a possible D gene (6 bases). Per the germline V gene, CDR1 is DFQATT and CDR2 is SNEGSKA (reference sequence). The CDR3 runs 15 residues. Trimming took 0 bases from V and 5 from J, leaving 16 bases between them. CDR3 loop: CSARDGGRGGETQYF. CDR3 DNA: TGCAGTGCTAGAGATGGCGGCAGGGGCGGTGAGACCCAGTACTTC.